This T cell receptor beta chain was documented in a study of blood T cell repertoires in COVID-19. The CDR3 sequence is 15 residues long. After removal of 5 bases from V and 3 bases from J, the junction contained 9 bases not matched to a gene. Germline CDR1 reads SEHNR; CDR2 reads FQNEAQ (reference sequence). Generated by immunoSEQ multiplex PCR, the TCRdb table keeps only in-frame clones and is missing some. The sample holds 90,000 to 120,000 clones, 84% seen once. The rearrangement uses TRBV7-9 and TRBJ1-1, with 7 bases identical to TRBD1. This TCR derives from a human donor in a cohort sampled during active COVID-19. The sequenced sample consisted of peripheral blood. The CDR3 reads CASSRTGLPDTEAFF. The CDR3 DNA follows: TGTGCCAGCAGCCGGACAGGACTTCCTGACACTGAAGCTTTCTTT.